This T cell receptor (beta chain) comes out of a study of blood T cell repertoires in COVID-19. Study background: Collection of acute and convalescent COVID-19 samples took place in the United States, Italy and Spain. T cells, B-cell-depleted T cells, or PBMCs supplied cDNA or gDNA.

Authors' data handling: Amplifying reference gene primers gave estimates of nucleated cell counts. TCRdb's copy holds only in-frame clones and misses some; the assay was immunoSEQ multiplex PCR. V, J and clone size are taken as reported in that table, and D and trimming were inferred from the DNA itself. Of tens of thousands of clones in the sample, roughly nine tenths were seen once. Germline loops: CDR1 MGHRA, CDR2 YSYEKL. The germline V and J ends were trimmed by 0 bases and 1 base, with 9 bases remaining between them. There are 15 residues in the CDR3. The sample taken for sequencing was peripheral blood. V usage is TRBV4-1 and J usage is TRBJ2-5; D may be TRBD2 (6 bases). The sequence derives from a woman in her sixties with active or convalescent COVID-19. The CDR3 DNA sequence: TGCGCCAGCAGCCAAGATAGCGGTAGCCAAGAGACCCAGTACTTC. Translation gives CASSQDSGSQETQYF.